The present T cell receptor (beta chain) was sequenced within a study of control samples from healthy donors and cancer patients. Germline CDR1 and CDR2: SGHTA and FQGNSA. The CDR3 consists of 17 residues. The V and J ends lost 1 base and 2 bases, in that order; junction bases with no gene match: 7. Using immunoSEQ multiplex PCR, the repertoire was profiled, and TCRdb retains in-frame clones only, with some absent. The sample has fewer than 3,000 clones; about 77% are singletons. Sequencing was done on a sample of formalin-fixed, paraffin-embedded tissue. This TCR derives from a male donor with melanoma. The J gene is TRBJ2-3, the V gene TRBV7-2; 9 nucleotides align to TRBD2. This CDR3 reads CASSLGPLAGITDTQYF. DNA of the CDR3: TGTGCCAGCAGCTTAGGGCCGCTAGCGGGAATCACAGATACGCAGTATTTT. The full variable domain, with the rest looked up from reference TRBV7-2 and TRBJ2-3, is GAGVSQSPSNKVTEKGKDVELRCDPISGHTALYWYRQSLGQGLEFLIYFQGNSAPDKSGLPSDRFSAERTGGSVSTLTIQRTQQEDSAVYLCASSLGPLAGITDTQYFGPGTRLTVL.